This T cell receptor (beta chain) was observed in a study of PD-1 blockade in classical Hodgkin lymphoma. Findings of the study overall: Those starting nivolumab under 1 year post-ASCT were excluded. Newly diagnosed patients had diversity similar to the baseline diversity of complete responders.

On this clone: What it binds is unknown. Distinct nucleotide sequences in the sample also encode this CDR3.

CDR3 length equals 14 residues. With 4 bases removed from V and 7 bases from J, the gap between germline ends came to 14 bases. CDR1 and CDR2 (germline): MNHEY, SVGAGI. The time point is: cycle 4 day 1 (C4D1), after 6 weeks of nivolumab. Patients all relapsed after autologous stem cell transplantation, and there was variation in brentuximab vedotin exposure. Sequencing was performed with immunoSEQ multiplex PCR; in TCRdb, only in-frame clones are kept and a portion is missing. The sample has 15,000 to 20,000 clones, 80% seen once; the top ten hold 22%. This specimen consisted of peripheral blood mononuclear cells (PBMCs), obtained before the fourth cycle of nivolumab. The sequence was collected from a human donor with classical Hodgkin lymphoma. The chain uses TRBV6-5 and TRBJ1-5; no clear D. CDR3 amino acids: CASSSSDASQPQHF. DNA of the CDR3: TGTGCCAGCAGTTCTAGTGACGCGTCGCAGCCCCAGCATTTT.